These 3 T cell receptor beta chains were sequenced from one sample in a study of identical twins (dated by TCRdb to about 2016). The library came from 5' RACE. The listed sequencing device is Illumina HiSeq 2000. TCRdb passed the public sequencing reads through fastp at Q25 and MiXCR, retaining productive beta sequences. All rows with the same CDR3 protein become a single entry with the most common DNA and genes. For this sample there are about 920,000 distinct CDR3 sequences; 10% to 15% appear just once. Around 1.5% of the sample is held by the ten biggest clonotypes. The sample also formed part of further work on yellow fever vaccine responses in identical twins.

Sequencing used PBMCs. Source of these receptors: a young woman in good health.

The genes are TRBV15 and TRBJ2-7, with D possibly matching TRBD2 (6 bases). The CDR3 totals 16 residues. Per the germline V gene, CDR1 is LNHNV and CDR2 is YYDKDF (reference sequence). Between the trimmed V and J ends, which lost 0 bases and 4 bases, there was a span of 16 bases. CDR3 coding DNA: TGTGCCACCAGCAGAGATCCTCAGGGACTGAGTTACGAGCAGTACGTC. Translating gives CATSRDPQGLSYEQYV.

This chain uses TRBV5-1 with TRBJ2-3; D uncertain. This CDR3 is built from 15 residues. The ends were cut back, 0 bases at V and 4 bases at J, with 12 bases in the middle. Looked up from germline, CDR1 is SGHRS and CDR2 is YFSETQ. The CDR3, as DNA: TGCGCCAGCAGCTTGGGCCCCTTAAGTTCAGATACGCAGTATTTT. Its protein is CASSLGPLSSDTQYF.

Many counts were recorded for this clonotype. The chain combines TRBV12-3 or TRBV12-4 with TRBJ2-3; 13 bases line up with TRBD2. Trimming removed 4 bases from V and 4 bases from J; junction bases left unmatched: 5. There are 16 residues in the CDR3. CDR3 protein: CASSSGLAGSADTQYF. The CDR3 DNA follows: TGTGCCAGCAGTTCGGGACTAGCGGGGAGTGCAGATACGCAGTATTTT.